The clone carrying this TCR beta chain appeared a few times. The source of the sample is a study of blood T cell repertoires in COVID-19. Enrolment of Seattle patients took place during active infection, and they were followed longitudinally. The CDR3 length is 18 residues. Trimming cost V 0 bases and J 3 bases; bases outside gene matches: 10. Germline values: CDR1 LGHNA, CDR2 YSLEER. How the authors handled the data: Amplifying reference gene primers gave estimates of nucleated cell counts. Generated by immunoSEQ multiplex PCR, the TCRdb table keeps only in-frame clones and is missing some. The DNA gave D and trimming, while V, J and clone size come from that table. The data show 300,000 to 350,000 clones, over 80% seen once.

This clonotype was sampled from a man aged 25-45 years with COVID-19, enrolled during active disease. The rearrangement uses TRBV4-3 and TRBJ1-5; TRBD1 matches 8 bases. Source material: peripheral blood. The CDR3 region has the DNA TGCGCCAGCAGCCAAGATCGGTTATCAGGGGGCGTCAATCAGCCCCAGCATTTT. Encoded protein: CASSQDRLSGGVNQPQHF.